This T cell receptor beta chain emerged from a study of blood T cell repertoires in COVID-19. Background on the study: The analysed material was cDNA or gDNA that came from T cells, B-cell-depleted T cells, or PBMCs.

The CDR3 length is 16 residues. The V end was cut by 3 bases, the J end by 5 bases, with 16 bases between. The V gene's germline CDR1 is MDHEN and CDR2 SYDVKM. Per the original data handling: Counts of nucleated cells, estimated from reference gene primer amplification, were obtained. TCRdb keeps only in-frame clones here, not all; method: immunoSEQ multiplex PCR. The V and J calls and clone size come from that table; D and trimming were worked out from the DNA. This table has roughly 350,000 clones, roughly 90% appearing once. The chain employs TRBV28 and TRBJ2-2; TRBD2 is a possible D gene (6 bases). Sequenced input: peripheral blood. The origin of this receptor is a woman aged 45-65 years with active or convalescent COVID-19. The CDR3 sequence: CASSFRRAGRTGELFF. Written as DNA, the CDR3 is TGTGCCAGCAGTTTCAGAAGGGCGGGAAGGACCGGGGAGCTGTTTTTT.